This is a list of T cell receptor beta chains from one sample in a study of T-cell reconstitution after alpha-beta-depleted transplantation in children. Each CDR3 protein is one row after TCRdb ran MiXCR on the PCR reads. The sample comprises some 300,000 distinct CDR3 sequences, roughly 7.8% of which are singletons, and approximately 9.6% rests with the top ten. The material was peripheral blood, obtained 360 days after TCRalphabeta/CD19-depleted stem cell transplant. Receptors originate from a female patient aged 2-9 years who had a stem cell transplant for Fanconi anemia, so the T cells may come from the graft donor. Each CDR3 is given with its conserved first and last residue. Fields, in order: V gene, D gene, J gene, clone size, CDR3 DNA, CDR3 protein. The D gene is left open where the match is weak. A row's size may be missing; if present it is once, few, many or a size class.

v_gene: TRBV4-3
d_gene: -
j_gene: TRBJ2-1
abundance: many
CDR3nt: TGCGCCAGCAGCCAAGATTCGGCGGCCTACAATGAGCAGTTCTTC
CDR3aa: CASSQDSAAYNEQFF

v_gene: TRBV24-1
d_gene: -
j_gene: TRBJ2-2
abundance: many
CDR3nt: TGTGCCACCAGTGCTCACGGGGAGCTGTTTTTT
CDR3aa: CATSAHGELFF

v_gene: TRBV3-1
d_gene: -
j_gene: TRBJ2-3
abundance: few
CDR3nt: TGTGCCAGCAGCCAAATGCCCCAAAGGGATACGCAGTATTTT
CDR3aa: CASSQMPQRDTQYF

v_gene: TRBV7-2
d_gene: -
j_gene: TRBJ1-2
abundance: few
CDR3nt: TGTGCCAGCAGCTTAGCGGAGGCTTTCTATGGCTACACCTTC
CDR3aa: CASSLAEAFYGYTF

v_gene: TRBV7-9
d_gene: -
j_gene: TRBJ1-1
abundance: -
CDR3nt: TGTGCCAGCAGCTTAATGGGGGCAAGTGAAGCTTTCTTT
CDR3aa: CASSLMGASEAFF

v_gene: TRBV7-2
d_gene: TRBD2
j_gene: TRBJ2-3
abundance: many
CDR3nt: TGTGCCAGCAGCTTAGTAGCGGGGGGGGACAAGTATTTT
CDR3aa: CASSLVAGGDKYF

v_gene: TRBV7-9
d_gene: -
j_gene: TRBJ1-3
abundance: few
CDR3nt: TGTGCCAGCAGCTTAGACTCTACAGGGTCTGGAAACACCATATATTTT
CDR3aa: CASSLDSTGSGNTIYF

v_gene: TRBV7-6
d_gene: -
j_gene: TRBJ2-7
abundance: -
CDR3nt: TGTGCCAGCAGCTTCGGGACGAGACACTACGAGCAGTACTTC
CDR3aa: CASSFGTRHYEQYF

v_gene: TRBV20-1
d_gene: TRBD2
j_gene: TRBJ2-7
abundance: many
CDR3nt: TGCAGTGCTACCTCTAGCGGGGGCTCGACCTACGAGCAGTACTTC
CDR3aa: CSATSSGGSTYEQYF

v_gene: TRBV5-4
d_gene: -
j_gene: TRBJ2-3
abundance: -
CDR3nt: TGTGCCAGCACCCCCGAACCGGGATCGACAGATACGCAGTATTTT
CDR3aa: CASTPEPGSTDTQYF

v_gene: TRBV6-1
d_gene: -
j_gene: TRBJ1-5
abundance: -
CDR3nt: TGTGCCAGCAGTCCTAAGCCGGGGACCCGTAGCAATCAGCCCCAGCATTTT
CDR3aa: CASSPKPGTRSNQPQHF

v_gene: TRBV13
d_gene: -
j_gene: TRBJ1-1
abundance: many
CDR3nt: TGTGCCAGCAGTTTGGACCGACGGACTGAAGCTTTCTTT
CDR3aa: CASSLDRRTEAFF

v_gene: TRBV5-1
d_gene: TRBD1
j_gene: TRBJ2-3
abundance: many
CDR3nt: TGCGCCAGCAGCCTCTCGGACAGGGGCACAGATACGCAGTATTTT
CDR3aa: CASSLSDRGTDTQYF

v_gene: TRBV5-6
d_gene: -
j_gene: TRBJ2-1
abundance: many
CDR3nt: TGTGCCAGCAGCTGGAACTACAATGAGCAGTTCTTC
CDR3aa: CASSWNYNEQFF

v_gene: TRBV6-2/TRBV6-3
d_gene: TRBD2
j_gene: TRBJ2-3
abundance: many
CDR3nt: TGTGCCAGCAGTTACTCCCAGACTAGCGGGCCAGATACGCAGTATTTT
CDR3aa: CASSYSQTSGPDTQYF

v_gene: TRBV20-1
d_gene: -
j_gene: TRBJ2-5
abundance: many
CDR3nt: TGCAGTGCTAGAGTTCTAGCAGAGACCCAGTACTTC
CDR3aa: CSARVLAETQYF

v_gene: TRBV12-3/TRBV12-4
d_gene: -
j_gene: TRBJ2-1
abundance: -
CDR3nt: TGTGCCGGCAGGCCGGACTGGGGGGAGCAGTTCTTC
CDR3aa: CAGRPDWGEQFF

v_gene: TRBV11-1
d_gene: TRBD2
j_gene: TRBJ2-3
abundance: few
CDR3nt: TGTGCCAGCAGTCCTGGACTAGCGGGAGGGCCTTTCGCAGATACGCAGTATTTT
CDR3aa: CASSPGLAGGPFADTQYF

v_gene: TRBV24-1
d_gene: -
j_gene: TRBJ2-1
abundance: many
CDR3nt: TGTGCCACCAGTGATTCAGGCGGGGTAGCGAATGAGCAGTTCTTC
CDR3aa: CATSDSGGVANEQFF

v_gene: TRBV10-3
d_gene: TRBD2
j_gene: TRBJ2-2
abundance: few
CDR3nt: TGTGCCATCCGACGAGGGGTAGCGGGGGGGTCTAGAACCGGGGAGCTGTTTTTT
CDR3aa: CAIRRGVAGGSRTGELFF

v_gene: TRBV7-3
d_gene: TRBD2
j_gene: TRBJ2-3
abundance: few
CDR3nt: TGTGCCAGCAGCCCAGAGGGTGGTAGCGGGGCTAAAGCCCGATCGCAGTATTTT
CDR3aa: CASSPEGGSGAKARSQYF

v_gene: TRBV9
d_gene: TRBD1
j_gene: TRBJ2-3
abundance: many
CDR3nt: TGTGCCAGCAGCGTAGCGGGGACAGTAGATACGCAGTATTTT
CDR3aa: CASSVAGTVDTQYF

v_gene: TRBV20-1
d_gene: -
j_gene: TRBJ2-7
abundance: many
CDR3nt: TGCAGTGCGCAGACTGATTACGAGCAGTACTTC
CDR3aa: CSAQTDYEQYF

v_gene: TRBV3-1
d_gene: -
j_gene: TRBJ2-5
abundance: few
CDR3nt: TGTGCCAGCAGCCAAGGGCGGAGCGGCCCAGAGACCCAGTACTTC
CDR3aa: CASSQGRSGPETQYF

v_gene: TRBV20-1
d_gene: -
j_gene: TRBJ2-4
abundance: many
CDR3nt: TGCAGTGCTAGAGATAGGAGGTTGCGGAACATTCAGTACTTC
CDR3aa: CSARDRRLRNIQYF